Listed below are T cell receptor beta chains from one sample, sequenced in a study of monozygotic twins with inflammatory bowel disease. Using the 5' RACE reads, TCRdb records one entry per CDR3 protein without DNA. There are under 200,000 distinct CDR3 sequences in the sample, with under 3.5% held by the top ten. Sequenced sample: blood. The receptor set was obtained from a human donor with ulcerative colitis or Crohn's disease, or a healthy co-twin of an affected twin (not recorded which). Each CDR3 is given with its conserved first and last residue.

v_gene	j_gene	CDR3aa
TRBV5-1	TRBJ1-5	CASSPDSYSNQPQHF
TRBV15	TRBJ2-4	CATSGGAGLAKNIQYF
TRBV5-1	TRBJ2-1	CASSLIWGAADNEQFF
TRBV7-8	TRBJ1-1	CASSLWAGENTEAFF
TRBV7-3	TRBJ2-5	CASSHNRGQETQYF
TRBV5-3	TRBJ2-1	CARKGQLNNEQFF
TRBV6-2/TRBV6-3	TRBJ2-1	CASSSASGRAHEQFF
TRBV19	TRBJ2-1	CATSSGRDHEQFF
TRBV9	TRBJ2-1	CASSDHRGTNYNEQFF
TRBV20-1	TRBJ2-3	CSARRPETGTDTQYF
TRBV9	TRBJ2-1	CASSVRTDRLHNEQFF
TRBV27	TRBJ2-7	CASSPDRISYEQYF
TRBV5-1	TRBJ2-7	CASSLQGSHSYEQYF
TRBV20-1	TRBJ2-7	CSALDRGGEQYF
TRBV5-5	TRBJ1-5	CASSPGTGNQPQHF
TRBV7-3	TRBJ2-1	CASSLKVATLGEQFF
TRBV19	TRBJ2-1	CASSSGLAGVNEQFF
TRBV19	TRBJ1-1	CASRPGQLLNTEAFF
TRBV29-1	TRBJ2-1	CSVEGDYRSNEQFF
TRBV10-1	TRBJ2-1	CASSEFGWEQFF
TRBV29-1	TRBJ2-7	CSVERAGDNSYEQYF
TRBV7-9	TRBJ2-3	CASSPAGDTQYF
TRBV27	TRBJ2-5	CASSVATAETQYF
TRBV5-4	TRBJ2-3	CASSLLRSGRTDTQYF
TRBV4-3	TRBJ2-1	CASSQDTGRAYNEQFF
TRBV5-1	TRBJ2-7	CASSLVLAANYEQYF
TRBV5-6	TRBJ2-1	CASSGILARSSYNEQFF
TRBV28	TRBJ2-1	CASSRRLSLSGYNEQFF
TRBV5-1	TRBJ2-3	CASSLGRDTDTQYF
TRBV21-1	TRBJ2-7	CASSKEVGLAGYEQYF
TRBV5-1	TRBJ2-1	CASSLRGQGLLSYNEQFF
TRBV10-3	TRBJ2-1	CAIRTSGGYNEQFF
TRBV27	TRBJ1-5	CASSLSGPGDTNQPQHF
TRBV4-3	TRBJ2-5	CASSQDGPGAQETQYF
TRBV6-1	TRBJ2-7	CASSPLIYEQYF
TRBV7-6	TRBJ2-2	CASSPLAGVGTGELFF
TRBV9	TRBJ2-5	CASSTGLAGVEETQYF
TRBV18	TRBJ1-4	CASDPGVGSFDEKLFF
TRBV12-3/TRBV12-4	TRBJ1-3	CASSGNTGFSGNTIYF
TRBV28	TRBJ2-2	CASSSGGGDGGELFF
TRBV20-1	TRBJ2-7	CSAIPQGRRYEQYF
TRBV12-3/TRBV12-4	TRBJ1-5	CASSSGKDRNQPQHF
TRBV7-2	TRBJ2-7	CASSLLPTKEQYF
TRBV5-5	TRBJ1-5	CASSMNSNQPQHF
TRBV5-4	TRBJ1-1	CASSLAGDARKAFF
TRBV7-6	TRBJ2-7	CASSLGGKDEQYF
TRBV12-3/TRBV12-4	TRBJ1-5	CASSQSHRGRNQPQHF
TRBV4-3	TRBJ2-2	CASSPVGTGELFF
TRBV19	TRBJ2-5	CASSPDRTGERETQYF
TRBV3-1	TRBJ1-6	CASSHQGTRSPLHF
TRBV3-1	TRBJ2-7	CASSPSGLPYEQYF
TRBV4-1	TRBJ2-7	CASSQEPQGALEQYF
TRBV7-9	TRBJ2-7	CASSLQGNVHEQYF
TRBV14	TRBJ2-3	CASSQGSEWPDTQYF